This T cell receptor (beta chain) was identified in a study of blood T cell repertoires in COVID-19 (dated by TCRdb to about 2020). Regarding the study in general: Samples from collaborators originated in the United States, Italy and Spain and spanned both the acute and convalescent phases of COVID-19. The material from the prospective study consisted of cDNA or gDNA derived from T cells, B-cell-depleted T cells, or PBMCs. Deeply sampled blood TCRbeta repertoires from subjects exposed to, actively infected with, or recovered from COVID-19 were included in the dataset. The repertoires were made available in a free public database intended to serve as a resource for research on the immune response to SARS-CoV-2. The samples were drawn from two sources: the first 160 participants of the ongoing ImmuneRACE study, and approximately 1,300 subjects contributed by 6 global collaborators. Sample metadata almost always included a de-identified subject ID, COVID-19 status, age in years and sex. Where available, HLA class I and class II types were taken from metadata supplied by the sample provider and were not determined by assay-based typing.

A word on this clone: The antigen it recognizes is unknown. Per-base qualities were not stored, and no clone one base away is much larger.

In the prospective study, participants were about 18 to 95 years old, resided in about two dozen geographic areas of the United States, and were enrolled through a virtual design. In the prospective study, cohorts were assigned on the basis of participant-reported clinical history obtained from a screening survey and a study questionnaire. Recovered participants in ImmuneRACE Cohort 3 were defined as having two consecutive negative NP/OP PCR tests, clearance from a healthcare professional, or resolution of symptoms. Each participant in the prospective study had whole blood, serum and a nasopharyngeal or oropharyngeal swab collected by mobile phlebotomists. Prospective study participants could optionally give additional blood draws and questionnaires over a roughly 2-month period. Prospective study blood samples were shipped either frozen or at room temperature before DNA extraction. TCRbeta CDR3 regions were amplified from genomic DNA by means of the immunoSEQ Assay, a bias-controlled multiplex PCR. The authors' analysis ran thus. The number of nucleated cells in each sample was estimated from the amplification of reference gene primers within the assay. To quantify the absolute abundance of each unique TCRbeta CDR3 rearrangement, sequence reads were collapsed and filtered. For each sample, productive Simpson clonality was calculated as the square root of Simpson's diversity index over productive rearrangements. The source is immuneACCESS, and TCRdb retained only in-frame sequences with V and J called. Part of the clones is not carried over; for the studies checked, unresolved V genes explain less than half of this, and the remainder is unexplained. From that table come the V and J calls and clone size; the DNA was used to work out D and trimming. The sample table holds approximately 210,000 clones, of which 65% to 85% were seen once. The ten largest clonotypes hold about 3.4% of the sample.

General findings and caveats noted by the study authors: The quantity of clinical and demographic metadata differed by source and by participant and was supplied without curation.

The V end gives up 5 bases and the J end 6 bases, leaving 14 bases in the junction not matched to a gene. Via the germline V gene, CDR1 is SGHNT and CDR2 YENEEA. The CDR3 runs 17 residues from the cysteine to the phenylalanine. Just CDR3 DNA is preserved here, 51 bases in frame from base 1. The rearrangement joined TRBV11-3 to TRBJ2-2; 8 junctional bases match TRBD2. The sample comprised PBMCs or T cells enriched from blood (not recorded which). The source is a woman aged 60 to 75 who had recovered from COVID-19. Here the CDR3 is given as CASSRAGTGGKSGELFF. Read as DNA, the sequence is TGTGCCAGCAGCCGCGCGGGGACGGGAGGGAAGTCCGGGGAGCTGTTTTTT.